This T cell receptor beta chain emerged from a study of circulating tumor DNA in untreated peripheral T-cell lymphoma (TCRdb year 2021). Overall study results and their limits: Tumor-specific clonotypes were identified in 76% of patients, from over 85% of baseline tissues and roughly 65% of baseline serum samples.

V and J are truncated by 4 bases and 1 base respectively, leaving an intervening sequence of 9 bases. The CDR3 spans 14 residues, from the cysteine through the phenylalanine. The retained sequence is limited to the CDR3, 42 bases, with the frame set at the first base. In the germline V gene, CDR1 corresponds to SGHRS and CDR2 to YFSETQ. Of note for this clone: Its specific antigen is unknown. The sample holds no much larger clone one base away, and base qualities are not on file.

Library construction relied on the immunoSEQ multiplex PCR assay. In TCRdb, the immuneACCESS table is reduced to in-frame sequences with V and J assigned. These tables do not hold every clone; where another copy was compared, an unresolved V gene accounts for under half, and the others remain unexplained. In all, the sample holds about 5,000 clones, and 65% to 70% of those were seen once. The ten largest clones represent around 47% of the sample. Baseline tumor tissue collected before treatment was sequenced to identify tumor-specific TCR clonotypes. Next-generation sequencing of T-cell receptor sequences was used to monitor peripheral T-cell lymphoma patients receiving frontline treatment on a trial.

The chain employs TRBV5-1 and TRBJ2-1, with a tentative D gene TRBD2 over 5 matching bases. The sequence derives from a human donor with peripheral T-cell lymphoma. The specimen sequenced was tumor tissue. The DNA reads TGCGCCAGCAGCCTCCCGGGGTCCTACAATGAGCAGTTCTTC. Its product reads: CASSLPGSYNEQFF.